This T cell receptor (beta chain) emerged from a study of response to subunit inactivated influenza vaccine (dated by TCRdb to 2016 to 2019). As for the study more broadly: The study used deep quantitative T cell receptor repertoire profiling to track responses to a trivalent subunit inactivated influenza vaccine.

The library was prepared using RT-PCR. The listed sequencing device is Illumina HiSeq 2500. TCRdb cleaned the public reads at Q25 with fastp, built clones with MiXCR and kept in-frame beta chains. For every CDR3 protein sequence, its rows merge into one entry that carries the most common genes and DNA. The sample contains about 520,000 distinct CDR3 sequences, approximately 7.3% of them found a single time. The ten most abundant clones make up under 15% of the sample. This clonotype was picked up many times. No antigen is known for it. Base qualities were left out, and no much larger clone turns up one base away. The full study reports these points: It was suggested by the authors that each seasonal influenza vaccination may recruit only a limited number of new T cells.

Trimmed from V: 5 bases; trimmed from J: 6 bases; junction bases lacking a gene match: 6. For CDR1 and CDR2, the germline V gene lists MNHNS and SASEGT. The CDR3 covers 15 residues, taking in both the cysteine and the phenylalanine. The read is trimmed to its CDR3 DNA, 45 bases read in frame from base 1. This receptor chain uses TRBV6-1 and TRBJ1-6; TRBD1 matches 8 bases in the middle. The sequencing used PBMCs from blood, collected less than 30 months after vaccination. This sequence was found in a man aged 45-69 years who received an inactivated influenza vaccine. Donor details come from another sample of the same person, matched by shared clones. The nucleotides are TGTGCCAGCAGTCCCCGGGACAGGAGTAATTCACCCCTCCACTTT. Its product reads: CASSPRDRSNSPLHF.